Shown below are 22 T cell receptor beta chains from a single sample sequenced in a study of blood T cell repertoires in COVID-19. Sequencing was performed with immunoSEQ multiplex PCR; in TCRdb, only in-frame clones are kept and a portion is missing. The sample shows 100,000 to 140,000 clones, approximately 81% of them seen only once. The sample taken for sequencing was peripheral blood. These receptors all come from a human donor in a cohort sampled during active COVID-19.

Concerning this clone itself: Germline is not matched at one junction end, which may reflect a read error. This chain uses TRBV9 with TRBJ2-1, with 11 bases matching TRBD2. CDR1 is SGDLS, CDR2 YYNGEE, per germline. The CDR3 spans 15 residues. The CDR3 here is CASNVVAGGYNEQFF. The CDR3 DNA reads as TGTGCCAGCAACGTAGTAGCGGGGGGGTACAATGAGCAGTTCTTC. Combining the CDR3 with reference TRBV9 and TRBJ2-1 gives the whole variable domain DSGVTQTPKHLITATGQRVTLRCSPRSGDLSVYWYQQSLDQGLQFLIQYYNGEERAKGNILERFSAQQFPDLHSELNLSSLELGDSALYFCASNVVAGGYNEQFFGPGTRLTVL.

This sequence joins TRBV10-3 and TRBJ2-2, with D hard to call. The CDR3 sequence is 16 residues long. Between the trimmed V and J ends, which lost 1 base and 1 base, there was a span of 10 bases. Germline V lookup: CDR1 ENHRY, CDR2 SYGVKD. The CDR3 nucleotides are TGTGCCATCAGTGAGTACCAGGTGGGGAACACCGGGGAGCTGTTTTTT. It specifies CAISEYQVGNTGELFF.

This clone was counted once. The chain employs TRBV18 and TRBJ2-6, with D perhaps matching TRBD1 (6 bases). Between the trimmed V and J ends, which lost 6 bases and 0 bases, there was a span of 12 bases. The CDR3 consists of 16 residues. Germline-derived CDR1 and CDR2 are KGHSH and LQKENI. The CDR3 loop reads CASSQGHLSGANVLTF. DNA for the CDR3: TGTGCCAGCTCCCAGGGACACCTCTCTGGGGCCAACGTCCTGACTTTC.

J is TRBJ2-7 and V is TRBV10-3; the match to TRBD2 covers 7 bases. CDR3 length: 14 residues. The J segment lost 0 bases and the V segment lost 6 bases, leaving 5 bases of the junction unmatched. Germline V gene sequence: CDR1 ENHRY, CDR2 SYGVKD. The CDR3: CAISPGGYSYEQYF. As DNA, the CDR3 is TGTGCCATCAGCCCGGGAGGCTACTCCTACGAGCAGTACTTC.

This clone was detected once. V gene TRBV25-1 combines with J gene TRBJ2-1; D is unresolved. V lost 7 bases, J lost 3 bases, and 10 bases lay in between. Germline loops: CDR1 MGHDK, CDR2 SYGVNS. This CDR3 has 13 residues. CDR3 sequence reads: CASTTFSYNEQFF. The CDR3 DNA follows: TGTGCCAGCACCACCTTTAGCTACAATGAGCAGTTCTTC. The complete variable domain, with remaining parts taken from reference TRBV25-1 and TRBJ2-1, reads EADIYQTPRYLVIGTGKKITLECSQTMGHDKMYWYQQDPGMELHLIHYSYGVNSTEKGDLSSESTVSRIRTEHFPLTLESARPSHTSQYLCASTTFSYNEQFFGPGTRLTVL.

CDR3: CASSLEGTSGRGKFF. The CDR3 nucleotides read TGCGCCAGCAGCTTGGAAGGGACTAGCGGGAGGGGGAAGTTCTTC. The V and J genes are TRBV5-1 and TRBJ2-1, with TRBD2 identical over 16 bases. The CDR3 is made up of 15 amino acids. Germline CDR1 SGHRS, CDR2 YFSETQ. The V and J ends lost 0 bases and 14 bases, in that order; junction bases with no gene match: 5.

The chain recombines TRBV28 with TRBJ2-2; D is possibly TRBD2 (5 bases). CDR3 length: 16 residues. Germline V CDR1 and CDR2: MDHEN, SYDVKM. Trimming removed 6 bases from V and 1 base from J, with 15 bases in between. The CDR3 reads CASSSAHGVNTGELFF. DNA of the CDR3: TGTGCCAGCAGCTCCGCACACGGGGTGAACACCGGGGAGCTGTTTTTT. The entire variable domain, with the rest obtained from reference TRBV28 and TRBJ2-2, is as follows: DVKVTQSSRYLVKRTGEKVFLECVQDMDHENMFWYRQDPGLGLRLIYFSYDVKMKEKGDIPEGYSVSREKKERFSLILESASTNQTSMYLCASSSAHGVNTGELFFGEGSRLTVL.

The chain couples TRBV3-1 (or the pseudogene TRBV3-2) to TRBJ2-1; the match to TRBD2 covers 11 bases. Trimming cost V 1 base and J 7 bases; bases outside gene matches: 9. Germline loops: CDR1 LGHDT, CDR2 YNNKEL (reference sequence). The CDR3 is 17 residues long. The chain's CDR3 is CASSQAGLAVPRNEQFF. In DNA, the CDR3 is TGTGCCAGCAGCCAAGCGGGACTAGCGGTCCCGAGGAATGAGCAGTTCTTC.

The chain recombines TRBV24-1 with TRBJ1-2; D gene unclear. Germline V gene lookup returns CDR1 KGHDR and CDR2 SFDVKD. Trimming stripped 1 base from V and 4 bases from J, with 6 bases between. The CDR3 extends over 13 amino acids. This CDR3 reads CATSDFGGYGYTF. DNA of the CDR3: TGTGCCACCAGTGATTTTGGCGGCTATGGCTACACCTTC.

The CDR3 is CASSLGSRTSTDTQYF. CDR3 bases: TGCGCCAGCAGCTTGGGATCCCGAACTAGCACAGATACGCAGTATTTT. V usage is TRBV5-1 and J usage is TRBJ2-3; unclear D gene. Germline V gene lookup returns CDR1 SGHRS and CDR2 YFSETQ. With 0 bases removed from V and 0 bases from J, the gap between germline ends came to 11 bases. The CDR3 covers 16 residues.

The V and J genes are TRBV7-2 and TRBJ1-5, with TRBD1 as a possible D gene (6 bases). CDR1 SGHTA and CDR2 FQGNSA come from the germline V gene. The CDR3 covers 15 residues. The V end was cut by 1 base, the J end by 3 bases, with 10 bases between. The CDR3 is CASSLDSGVNQPQHF. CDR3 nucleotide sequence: TGTGCCAGCAGCTTAGATTCAGGGGTCAATCAGCCCCAGCATTTT.

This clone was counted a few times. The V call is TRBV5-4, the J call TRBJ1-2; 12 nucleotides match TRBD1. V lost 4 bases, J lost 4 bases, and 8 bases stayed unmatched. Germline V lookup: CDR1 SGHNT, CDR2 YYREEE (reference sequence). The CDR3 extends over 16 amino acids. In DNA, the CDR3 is TGTGCCAGCAGCCCAAGGGACAGGGGGCGGGGCTATGGCTACACCTTC. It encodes CASSPRDRGRGYGYTF.

Here the CDR3 DNA reads TGCGCCAGCAGCAGGACCGGGACAGCCTACAATGAGCAGTTCTTC. Its protein is CASSRTGTAYNEQFF. The chain recombines TRBV5-1 with TRBJ2-1, with 7 bases identical to TRBD1. V gave up 4 bases and J gave up 2 bases; unmatched junction bases: 6. The germline gives CDR1 SGHRS, CDR2 YFSETQ. CDR3 length: 15 residues.

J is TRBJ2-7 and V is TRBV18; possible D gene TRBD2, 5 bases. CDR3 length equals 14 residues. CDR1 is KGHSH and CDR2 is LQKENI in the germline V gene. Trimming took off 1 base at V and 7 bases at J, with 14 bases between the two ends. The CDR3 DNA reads TGTGCCAGCTCACCACAAACGCGTACGGGGGAGCAGTACTTC. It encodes CASSPQTRTGEQYF.

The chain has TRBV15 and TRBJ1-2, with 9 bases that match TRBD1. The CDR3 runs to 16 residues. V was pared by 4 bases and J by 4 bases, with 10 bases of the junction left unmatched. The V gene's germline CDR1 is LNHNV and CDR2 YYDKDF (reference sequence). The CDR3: CATSNRMGQGGYGYTF. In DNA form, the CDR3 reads TGTGCCACCAGCAACCGGATGGGACAGGGAGGCTATGGCTACACCTTC.

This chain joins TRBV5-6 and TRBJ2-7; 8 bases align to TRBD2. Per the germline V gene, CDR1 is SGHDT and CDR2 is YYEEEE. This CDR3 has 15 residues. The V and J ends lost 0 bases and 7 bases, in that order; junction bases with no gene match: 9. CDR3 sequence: CASSLVRLASREQYF. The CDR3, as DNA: TGTGCCAGCAGCTTGGTGAGACTAGCGAGTCGGGAGCAGTACTTC.

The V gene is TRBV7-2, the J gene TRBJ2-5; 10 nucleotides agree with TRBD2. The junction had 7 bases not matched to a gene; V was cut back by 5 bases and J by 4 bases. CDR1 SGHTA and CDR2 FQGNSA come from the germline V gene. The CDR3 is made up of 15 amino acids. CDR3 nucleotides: TGTGCCAGCAGCGGCGGACTAGCGGCCAGAGAGACCCAGTACTTC. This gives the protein CASSGGLAARETQYF.

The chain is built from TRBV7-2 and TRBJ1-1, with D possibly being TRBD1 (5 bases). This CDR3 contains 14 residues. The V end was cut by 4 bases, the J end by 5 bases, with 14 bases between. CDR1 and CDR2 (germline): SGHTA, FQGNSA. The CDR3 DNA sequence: TGTGCCAGCAGCTCCCAGTGGGGGGTGACTGAAGCTTTCTTT. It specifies CASSSQWGVTEAFF. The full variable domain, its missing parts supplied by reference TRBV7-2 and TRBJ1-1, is GAGVSQSPSNKVTEKGKDVELRCDPISGHTALYWYRQSLGQGLEFLIYFQGNSAPDKSGLPSDRFSAERTGGSVSTLTIQRTQQEDSAVYLCASSSQWGVTEAFFGQGTRLTVV.

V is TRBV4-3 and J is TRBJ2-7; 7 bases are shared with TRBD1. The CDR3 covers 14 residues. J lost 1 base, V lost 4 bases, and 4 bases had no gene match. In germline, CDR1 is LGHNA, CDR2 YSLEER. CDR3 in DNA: TGCGCCAGCAGCCTGTACAGGGGATCCTACGAGCAGTACTTC. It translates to CASSLYRGSYEQYF.

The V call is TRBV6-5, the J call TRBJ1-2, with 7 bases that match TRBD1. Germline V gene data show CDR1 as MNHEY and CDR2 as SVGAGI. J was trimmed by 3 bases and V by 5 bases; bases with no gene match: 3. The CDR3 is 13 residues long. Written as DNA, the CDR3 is TGTGCCAGCAGTCGACAGGGCTACTATGGCTACACCTTC. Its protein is CASSRQGYYGYTF.

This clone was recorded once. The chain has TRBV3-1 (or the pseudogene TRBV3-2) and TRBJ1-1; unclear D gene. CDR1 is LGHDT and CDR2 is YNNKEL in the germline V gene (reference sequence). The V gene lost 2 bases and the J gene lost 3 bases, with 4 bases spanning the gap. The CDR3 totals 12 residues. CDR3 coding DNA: TGTGCCAGCAGCCAATTCGACACTGAAGCTTTCTTT. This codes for CASSQFDTEAFF.

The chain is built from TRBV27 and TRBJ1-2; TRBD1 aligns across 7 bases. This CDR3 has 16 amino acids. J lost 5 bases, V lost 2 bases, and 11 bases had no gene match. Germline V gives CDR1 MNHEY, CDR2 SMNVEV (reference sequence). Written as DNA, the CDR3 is TGTGCCAGCAGTTTAGCAGGGGCAGGGGGTGGGTATGGCTACACCTTC. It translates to CASSLAGAGGGYGYTF.